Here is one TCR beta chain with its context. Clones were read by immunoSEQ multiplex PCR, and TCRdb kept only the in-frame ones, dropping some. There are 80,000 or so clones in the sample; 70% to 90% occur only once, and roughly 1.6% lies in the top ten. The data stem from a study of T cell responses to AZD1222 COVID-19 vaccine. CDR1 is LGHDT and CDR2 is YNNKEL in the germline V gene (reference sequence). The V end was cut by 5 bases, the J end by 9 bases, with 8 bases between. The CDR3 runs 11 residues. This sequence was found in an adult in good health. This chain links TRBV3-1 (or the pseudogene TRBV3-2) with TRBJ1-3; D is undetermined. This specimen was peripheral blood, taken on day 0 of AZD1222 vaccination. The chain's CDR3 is CASSTLSTIYF. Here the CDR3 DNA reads TGTGCCAGCAGCACCTTAAGCACCATATATTTT.